This T cell receptor (beta chain) was identified in a study of Ad26.COV2.S vaccination and SARS-CoV-2 variants. Only in-frame clones appear in the TCRdb table, and some are missing; sequencing was by immunoSEQ multiplex PCR. The sample lists roughly 330,000 clones; around 90% were seen once. From germline, CDR1 is SGHTA and CDR2 FQGTGA. This CDR3 contains 16 residues. V lost 4 bases and J lost 4, with 14 bases in between. Indicated treatment: about 20 received Ad26.COV2.S at low or high dose, single or two shots; 5 received placebo; per-sample allocation not given. Sampling took place 63 days after the first vaccine or placebo injection.

The clonotype was recovered from a person aged 18 to 59 who received the Ad26.COV2.S COVID-19 vaccine or a placebo. Source: peripheral blood, taken in a trial of Ad26.COV2.S vaccine versus placebo. The rearrangement uses TRBV7-3 and TRBJ2-6; D may be TRBD1 (5 bases). The CDR3 nucleotides are TGTGCCAGCAGCTCACGAAGGGGTTCCGGGGCCAACGTCCTGACTTTC. Translated, it gives CASSSRRGSGANVLTF.